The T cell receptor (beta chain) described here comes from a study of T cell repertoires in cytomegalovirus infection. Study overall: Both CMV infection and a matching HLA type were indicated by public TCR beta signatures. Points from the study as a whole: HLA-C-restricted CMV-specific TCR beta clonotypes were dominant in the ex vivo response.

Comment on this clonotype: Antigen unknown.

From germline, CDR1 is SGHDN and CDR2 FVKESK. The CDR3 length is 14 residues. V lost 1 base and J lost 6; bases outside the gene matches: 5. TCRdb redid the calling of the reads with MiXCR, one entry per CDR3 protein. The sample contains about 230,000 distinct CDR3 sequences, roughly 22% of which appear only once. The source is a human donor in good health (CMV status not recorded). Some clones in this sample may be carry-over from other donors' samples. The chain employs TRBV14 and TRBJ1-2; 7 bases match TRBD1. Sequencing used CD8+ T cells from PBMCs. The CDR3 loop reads CASSQGGQLNGYTF. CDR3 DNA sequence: TGTGCCAGCAGCCAAGGGGGACAGCTGAATGGCTACACCTTC.